Sequencing of this TCR beta chain was carried out in a study of T cell responses to AZD1222 COVID-19 vaccine. Study conclusions and caveats: Spike-specific TCR breadth and depth grew following two AZD1222 doses.

About this clone: What it binds is not known.

Produced via immunoSEQ multiplex PCR; TCRdb's table is partial and in-frame only. The sample records nearly 110,000 clones, about 90% being singletons. Germline CDR1 and CDR2: SGHRS and YFSETQ. The length of the CDR3 is 13 residues. V lost 0 bases and J lost 6, with 6 bases in between. Material: peripheral blood, obtained on day 0 of AZD1222 vaccination. The receptor was isolated from an adult in good health. The rearrangement uses TRBV5-1 and TRBJ2-2; D uncertain. The CDR3 coding sequence is TGCGCCAGCAGCTTGGTGGGCCCCGGGGAGCTGTTTTTT. It translates to CASSLVGPGELFF.